The rows below give T cell receptor beta chains drawn from one sample of a study of regulatory T cells in long-lasting Graves disease. MiXCR, applied by TCRdb to the multiplex PCR reads, yields one record per CDR3 protein. Of roughly 400,000 distinct CDR3 sequences listed, 15% are singletons. The same sample was also studied in work on T cells in Graves' hyperthyroidism and ophthalmopathy.

Here the sequenced sample was peripheral blood mononuclear cells (PBMCs), taken at new diagnosis, from a patient treated with antithyroid drugs. The receptors stem from a woman between 35 and 50 years old with Graves disease. CDR3s include the opening cysteine and the closing phenylalanine or tryptophan. The D gene is left open where the match is weak. Not every row has a clone size; where given, it reads once, few, many or a size class.

D,V,J,size,DNA,CDR3
TRBD1,TRBV7-2,TRBJ2-7,once,TGTGCCAGCAGCTTAGGTCGGACAGGGGACAGCTCCTACGAGCAGTACTTC,CASSLGRTGDSSYEQYF
.,TRBV4-1,TRBJ2-6,.,TGCGCCAGCAGCCAAGTGATAGGGGGGGGTAGTGGGGCCAACGTCCTGACTTTC,CASSQVIGGGSGANVLTF
.,TRBV2,TRBJ2-1,.,TGTGCCAGCAGTGAACCCTTGGGGGGAGAAAGTGTGCAGTTCTTC,CASSEPLGGESVQFF
TRBD1,TRBV7-6,TRBJ2-7,many,TGTGCCAGCAGCTCCTCCGGACAGGGGTACGAGCAGTACTTC,CASSSSGQGYEQYF
.,TRBV20-1,TRBJ2-5,.,TGCAGTGCAATCGCGGGGGCCGGGGGGGAGACCCAGTACTTC,CSAIAGAGGETQYF
TRBD2,TRBV12-3/TRBV12-4,TRBJ2-3,many,TGTGCCAGCACCGAACTAGCGGGAGGTGATACGCAGTATTTT,CASTELAGGDTQYF
.,TRBV12-3/TRBV12-4,TRBJ2-2,many,TGTGCCAGCAGGGTGGGGCCCGGGGAGCTGTTTTTT,CASRVGPGELFF
TRBD1,TRBV27,TRBJ2-7,many,TGTGCCAGCAGTCCAGGGGGGACAGGGTTCTACGAGCAGTACTTC,CASSPGGTGFYEQYF
TRBD1,TRBV12-3/TRBV12-4,TRBJ1-2,many,TGTGCCAGCAGTGTACCGCAGGGGGCGCGATATGGCTACACCTTC,CASSVPQGARYGYTF
.,TRBV28,TRBJ2-6,few,TGTGCCAGCAGAAAGGGGGCTGGGGCCAACGTCCTGACTTTC,CASRKGAGANVLTF
TRBD2,TRBV13,TRBJ2-7,once,TGTGCCAGCAGCTTAGGGGTAGCGGGAGTATCCTACGAGCAGTACTTC,CASSLGVAGVSYEQYF
.,TRBV12-3/TRBV12-4,TRBJ2-5,many,TGTGCCAGCAGTTGGGGCGGGACGCAAGAGACCCAGTACTTC,CASSWGGTQETQYF
TRBD1,TRBV7-2,TRBJ1-5,few,TGTGCCAGCAGGCGGACAGGGGAGCGGGATCAGCCCCAGCATTTT,CASRRTGERDQPQHF
TRBD2,TRBV5-1,TRBJ2-3,.,TGCGCCAGCAGCCGGACCGGACTAGCGGGAGAGCGGGCAGATACGCAGTATTTT,CASSRTGLAGERADTQYF
.,TRBV27,TRBJ2-1,many,TGTGCCAGCAGTCCCCGGGAAGGGGGCTCCTACAATGAGCAGTTCTTC,CASSPREGGSYNEQFF
TRBD2,TRBV6-2/TRBV6-3,TRBJ2-7,.,TGTGCCAGCAGTGAATTGGGGAGGGCGGGGGCCTACGAGCAGTACTTC,CASSELGRAGAYEQYF
.,TRBV12-3/TRBV12-4,TRBJ2-2,few,TGTGCCAGCAGTTTCGAGGCGAAGACTACCGTCACCGGGGAGCTGTTTTTT,CASSFEAKTTVTGELFF
.,TRBV15,TRBJ2-1,.,TGTGCCACCAGCAGAGATCGGGCTTGGGGAGTCAATGAGCAGTTCTTC,CATSRDRAWGVNEQFF
TRBD1,TRBV11-2,TRBJ1-6,.,TGTGCCAGCACCACTGGACAGGCACTTCCACCCCTCCACTTT,CASTTGQALPPLHF
.,TRBV27,TRBJ1-2,many,TGTGCCAGCAGTTTATCAGCGGGACAAAGGGATCACTTC,CASSLSAGQRDHF
TRBD1,TRBV6-1,TRBJ2-1,many,TGTGCCAGCAACCCAGTGGGACAGGGCTCAGGTGAGCAGTTCTTC,CASNPVGQGSGEQFF
.,TRBV19,TRBJ1-1,many,TGTGCCAGTACCCCGGCGGGCACTGAAGCTTTCTTT,CASTPAGTEAFF
TRBD1,TRBV5-1,TRBJ2-2,many,TGCGCCAGCAGCTTGGTAACAGGGGCCACCGGGGAGCTGTTTTTT,CASSLVTGATGELFF
.,TRBV28,TRBJ2-7,few,TGTGCCAGCAGTTTACGTTTACTCTACGAGCAGTACTTC,CASSLRLLYEQYF
.,TRBV7-9,TRBJ2-1,.,TGTGCCAGCAGCCCGGGCTTTGGACAGCAGATGTACAATGAGCAGTTCTTC,CASSPGFGQQMYNEQFF
.,TRBV7-2,TRBJ2-5,many,TGTGCCAGCAGCTTAGGAACACAGGGAGGGCAAGAGACCCAGTACTTC,CASSLGTQGGQETQYF
.,TRBV11-3,TRBJ1-1,many,TGTGCCAGCAGCACAAAATCAGGGAACACTGAAGCTTTCTTT,CASSTKSGNTEAFF
TRBD2,TRBV19,TRBJ2-3,many,TGTGCCAGTAGTTTGGGACTAGCGGGATCTACGCAGTATTTT,CASSLGLAGSTQYF
TRBD2,TRBV4-1,TRBJ2-1,few,TGCGCCAGCAGCCAAGTCGGGACTAGCGCCTCTAAGGAGCAGTTCTTC,CASSQVGTSASKEQFF
.,TRBV7-8,TRBJ2-1,many,TGTGCCAGCAGCTTATGGGCCAGCTTAGGCAATGAGCAGTTCTTC,CASSLWASLGNEQFF
.,TRBV20-1,TRBJ1-1,many,TGCAGTGCTACTAGGGGCATAGGGAACACTGAAGCTTTCTTT,CSATRGIGNTEAFF
.,TRBV2,TRBJ1-1,many,TGTGCCAGCGCCCGATTCTCGGCAGTGAACACTGAAGCTTTCTTT,CASARFSAVNTEAFF
.,TRBV11-1,TRBJ1-5,.,TGTGCCAGCAGCTTATCAGAAACACAGCCCCAGCATTTT,CASSLSETQPQHF
.,TRBV14,TRBJ2-1,.,TGTGCCAGCAGCCATGGTACGAAGCCGACCTACAATGAGCAGTTCTTC,CASSHGTKPTYNEQFF
TRBD2,TRBV11-3,TRBJ2-7,many,TGTGCCAGCAGCCACCGGGACTACCCCTACGAGCAGTACTTC,CASSHRDYPYEQYF
.,TRBV5-1,TRBJ2-2,many,TGCGCCAGCAGCTTGGACAGAACGAACACCGGGGAGCTGTTTTTT,CASSLDRTNTGELFF
.,TRBV28,TRBJ2-1,few,TGTGCCAGCAGTTTCCCGATTCCGGGACCTCAGTTCTTC,CASSFPIPGPQFF
.,TRBV2,TRBJ1-4,.,TGTGCCAGCAGTGAAGGGCCTGGTACGGGTGAAAAACTGTTTTTT,CASSEGPGTGEKLFF
.,TRBV4-3,TRBJ2-1,.,TGCGCCAGCAGCCAAGCATCGGGCCAGGGCATAAATGAGCAGTTCTTC,CASSQASGQGINEQFF
.,TRBV5-4,TRBJ2-1,few,TGTGCCAGCAGCCCTCAGGGATCCTATGAGCAGTTCTTC,CASSPQGSYEQFF
TRBD1,TRBV5-1,TRBJ1-4,many,TGCGCCAGCAGCTTGGACGTAGGTCAGGGGGCTGAAAAACTGTTTTTT,CASSLDVGQGAEKLFF
TRBD2,TRBV20-1,TRBJ2-2,.,TGCAATGCTAGAGCCAGCGGGAGGGCCGACAGCGGGGAGCTGTTTTTT,CNARASGRADSGELFF
.,TRBV11-2,TRBJ2-5,many,TGTGCCAGCAGCTTAGTACTACCCCCTGGAGAGACCCAGTACTTC,CASSLVLPPGETQYF
TRBD2,TRBV29-1,TRBJ2-1,few,TGCAGCGTTGGTTTTGGCCTAGCGGACTACAATGAGCAGTTCTTC,CSVGFGLADYNEQFF
.,TRBV7-9,TRBJ2-3,few,TGTGCCAGCAGCTTAGAGCCTCTGCGGGGAGATACGCAGTATTTT,CASSLEPLRGDTQYF
TRBD2,TRBV11-2,TRBJ2-1,.,TGTGCCAGCAGCTTAACGACTAGCGGGTTTACCAGCTCCTACAATGAGCAGTTCTTC,CASSLTTSGFTSSYNEQFF
.,TRBV5-5,TRBJ2-5,.,TGTGCCAGCAGCTTAAGAGGGACCTCAGGAGAGACCCAGTACTTC,CASSLRGTSGETQYF